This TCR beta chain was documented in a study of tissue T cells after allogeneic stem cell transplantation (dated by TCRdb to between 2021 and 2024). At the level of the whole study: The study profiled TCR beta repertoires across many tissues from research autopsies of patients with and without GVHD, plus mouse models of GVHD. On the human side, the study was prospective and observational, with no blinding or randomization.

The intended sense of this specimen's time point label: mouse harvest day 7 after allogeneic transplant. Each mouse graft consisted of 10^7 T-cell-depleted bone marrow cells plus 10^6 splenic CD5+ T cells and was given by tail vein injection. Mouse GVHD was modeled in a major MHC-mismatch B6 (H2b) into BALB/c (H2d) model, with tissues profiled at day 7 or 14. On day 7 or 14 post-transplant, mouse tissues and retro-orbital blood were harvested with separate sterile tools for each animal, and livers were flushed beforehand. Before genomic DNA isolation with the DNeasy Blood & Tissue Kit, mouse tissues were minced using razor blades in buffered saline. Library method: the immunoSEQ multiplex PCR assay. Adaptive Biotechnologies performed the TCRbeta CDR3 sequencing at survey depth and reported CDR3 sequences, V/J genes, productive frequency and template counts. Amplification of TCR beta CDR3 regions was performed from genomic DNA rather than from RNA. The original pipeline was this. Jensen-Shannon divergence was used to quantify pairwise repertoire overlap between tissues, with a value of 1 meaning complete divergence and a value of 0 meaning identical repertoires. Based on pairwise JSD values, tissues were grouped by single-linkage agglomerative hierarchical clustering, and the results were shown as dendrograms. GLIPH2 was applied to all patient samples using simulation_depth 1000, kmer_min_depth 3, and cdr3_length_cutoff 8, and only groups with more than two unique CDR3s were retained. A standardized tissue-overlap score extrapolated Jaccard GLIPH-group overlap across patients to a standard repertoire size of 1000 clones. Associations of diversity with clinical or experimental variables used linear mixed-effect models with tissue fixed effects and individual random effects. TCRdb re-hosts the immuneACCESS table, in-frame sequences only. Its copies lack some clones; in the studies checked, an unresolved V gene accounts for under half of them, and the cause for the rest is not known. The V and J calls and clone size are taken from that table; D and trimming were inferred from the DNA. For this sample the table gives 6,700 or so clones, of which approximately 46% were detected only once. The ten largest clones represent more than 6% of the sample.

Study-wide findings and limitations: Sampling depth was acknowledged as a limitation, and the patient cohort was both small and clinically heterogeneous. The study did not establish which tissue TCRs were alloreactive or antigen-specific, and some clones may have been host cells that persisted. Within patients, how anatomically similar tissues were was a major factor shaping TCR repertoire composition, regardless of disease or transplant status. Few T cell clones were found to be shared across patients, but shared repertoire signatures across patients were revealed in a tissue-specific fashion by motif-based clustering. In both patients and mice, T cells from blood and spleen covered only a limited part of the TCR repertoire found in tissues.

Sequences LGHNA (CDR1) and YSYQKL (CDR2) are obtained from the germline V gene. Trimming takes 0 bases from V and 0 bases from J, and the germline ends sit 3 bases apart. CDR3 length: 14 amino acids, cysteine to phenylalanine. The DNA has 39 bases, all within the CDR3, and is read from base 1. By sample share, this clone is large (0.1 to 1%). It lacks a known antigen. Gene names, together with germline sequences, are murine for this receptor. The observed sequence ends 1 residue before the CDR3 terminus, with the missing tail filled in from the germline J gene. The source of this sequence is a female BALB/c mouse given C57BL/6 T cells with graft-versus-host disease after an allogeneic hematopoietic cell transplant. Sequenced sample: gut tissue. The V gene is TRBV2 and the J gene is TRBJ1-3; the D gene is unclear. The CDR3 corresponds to CASSQENSGNTLYF. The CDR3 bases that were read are TGTGCCAGCAGCCAAGAGAATTCTGGAAATACGCTCTAT.